Listed below are T cell receptor beta chains from one sample, sequenced in a study of blood T cells in healthy people across ages. One entry per CDR3 protein results from TCRdb running MiXCR on the 5' RACE reads. Of 1 million to 1.2 million distinct CDR3 sequences listed, 35% to 40% were seen once; the top ten hold about 12%. The sample was blood. The receptors were sampled from a man aged 18 to 29 in good health. Both conserved end residues are part of each CDR3.

v_gene	j_gene	len	CDR3aa
TRBV20-1	TRBJ2-7	15	CSASLREVDRDEQYF
TRBV20-1	TRBJ1-5	14	CSARDFRGGQPQHF
TRBV25-1	TRBJ1-5	16	CASSESGGNGNQPQHF
TRBV20-1	TRBJ2-5	15	CSAREGDRLRKTQYF
TRBV27	TRBJ2-3	14	CASSFRVPTDTQYF
TRBV28	TRBJ1-5	17	CASSVSGLEGAGQPQHF
TRBV19	TRBJ1-5	13	CASSYKRGQPQHF
TRBV6-2/TRBV6-3	NA	14	CASSYAPPRETQYF
TRBV7-2	TRBJ1-2	15	CASSTSGTFRYGYTF
TRBV9	TRBJ2-1	14	CASSPTASYNEQFF
TRBV7-2	TRBJ2-3	13	CASSISPGDTQYF
TRBV6-5	TRBJ1-4	19	CASSFPTGGNRPTNEKLFF
TRBV6-6	TRBJ1-5	15	CASSYDSNSNQPQHF
TRBV7-9	TRBJ2-3	15	CASSPTTGRTDTQYF
TRBV4-2	TRBJ1-1	14	CASSRDRENTEAFF
TRBV6-6	TRBJ1-2	15	CASSFPDDRGHGYTF
TRBV2	TRBJ2-1	14	CASNREEGWLEQFF
TRBV7-9	TRBJ1-2	15	CASSTVGFSPYGYTF
TRBV29-1	TRBJ2-7	14	CSVYGGETYNEQYF
TRBV20-1	TRBJ1-2	15	CSAADRGLLGYGYTF
TRBV5-6	TRBJ2-7	14	CASTLGTGAYEQYF
TRBV4-3	TRBJ2-5	14	CASSEKQGGETQYF
TRBV6-5	TRBJ1-5	14	CASTPGGINQPQHF
TRBV5-6	TRBJ2-2	15	CASSLFTTGTGELFF
TRBV7-7	TRBJ2-3	16	CASSFGGGGFADTQYF
TRBV5-5	TRBJ2-1	15	CASGYRVSTTNEQFF
TRBV6-5	TRBJ1-2	13	CASTSLAHYGYTF
TRBV9	TRBJ1-1	15	CASSPEGLPGTEAFF
TRBV7-2	TRBJ2-1	16	CASSPPRDYPYNEQFF
TRBV2	TRBJ2-1	15	CASSWTSSSYNEQFF
TRBV4-1	TRBJ2-4	16	CASSQQQGALYNEQYF
TRBV20-1	TRBJ1-4	16	CSARDLRAATNEKLFF
TRBV6-2/TRBV6-3	TRBJ2-1	17	CASLSKTLAGAYNEQFF
TRBV20-1	TRBJ2-3	14	CSARGGQLTDTQYF
TRBV29-1	TRBJ1-5	14	CSVLTGELNQPQHF
TRBV10-3	TRBJ1-6	16	CAISESGGNYNSPLHF
TRBV5-1	TRBJ2-3	16	CASRAPVAGYTDTQYF
TRBV29-1	NA	13	CSGEDRSSGTQYF
TRBV11-2	TRBJ1-4	15	CASSIQTGPNEKLFF
TRBV9	TRBJ2-1	15	CASSVEQGVRNEQFF
TRBV5-1	TRBJ2-2	14	CASSAVLGEGELFF
TRBV27	TRBJ1-1	11	CASTSGTVAFF
TRBV7-2	TRBJ2-3	19	CASSLDGPFVVGGEDTQYF
TRBV12-3/TRBV12-4	TRBJ1-2	13	CASSLEAGYRYTF
TRBV9	TRBJ1-2	14	CASSLGQMGYGYTF
TRBV9	TRBJ1-6	16	CASNSLGNPYNSPLHF
TRBV20-1	TRBJ2-3	12	CSQGQRTDTQYF
TRBV7-2	TRBJ2-5	15	CASSLLAYPRETQYF
TRBV6-4	TRBJ2-5	14	CASSMRPGGNEQYF
TRBV4-3	TRBJ2-5	15	CASSQGHPGKETQYF
TRBV7-2	TRBJ2-5	14	CASSKDGTGRTQYF